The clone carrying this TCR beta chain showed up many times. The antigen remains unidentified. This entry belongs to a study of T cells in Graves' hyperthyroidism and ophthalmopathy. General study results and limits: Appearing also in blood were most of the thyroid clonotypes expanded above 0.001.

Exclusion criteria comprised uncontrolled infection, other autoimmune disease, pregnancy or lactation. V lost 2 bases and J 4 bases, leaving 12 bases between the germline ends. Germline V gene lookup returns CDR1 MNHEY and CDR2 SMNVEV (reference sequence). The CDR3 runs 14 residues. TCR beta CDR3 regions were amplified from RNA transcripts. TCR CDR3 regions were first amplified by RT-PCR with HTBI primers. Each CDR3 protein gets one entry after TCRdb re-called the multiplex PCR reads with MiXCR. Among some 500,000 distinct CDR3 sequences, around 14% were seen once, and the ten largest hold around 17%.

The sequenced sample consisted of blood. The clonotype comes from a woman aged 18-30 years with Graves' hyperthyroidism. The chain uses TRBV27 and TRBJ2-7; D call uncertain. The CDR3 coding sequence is TGTGCCAGCAGTTTAGTTGCGAGTGGTTACGAGCAGTACTTC. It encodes CASSLVASGYEQYF.